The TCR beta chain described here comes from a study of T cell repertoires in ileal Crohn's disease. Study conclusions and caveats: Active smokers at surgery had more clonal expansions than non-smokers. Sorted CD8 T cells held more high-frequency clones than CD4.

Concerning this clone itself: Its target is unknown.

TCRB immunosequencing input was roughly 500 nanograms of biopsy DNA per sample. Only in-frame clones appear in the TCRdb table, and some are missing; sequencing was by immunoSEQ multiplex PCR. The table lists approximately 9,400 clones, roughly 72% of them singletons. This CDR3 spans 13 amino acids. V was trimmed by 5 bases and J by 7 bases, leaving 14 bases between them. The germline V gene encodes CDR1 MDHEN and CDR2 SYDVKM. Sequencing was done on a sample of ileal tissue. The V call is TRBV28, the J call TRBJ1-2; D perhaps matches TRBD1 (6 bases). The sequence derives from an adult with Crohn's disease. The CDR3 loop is CASSAGRGSGYTF. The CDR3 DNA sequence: TGTGCCAGCAGTGCCGGCAGGGGAAGTGGCTACACCTTC.